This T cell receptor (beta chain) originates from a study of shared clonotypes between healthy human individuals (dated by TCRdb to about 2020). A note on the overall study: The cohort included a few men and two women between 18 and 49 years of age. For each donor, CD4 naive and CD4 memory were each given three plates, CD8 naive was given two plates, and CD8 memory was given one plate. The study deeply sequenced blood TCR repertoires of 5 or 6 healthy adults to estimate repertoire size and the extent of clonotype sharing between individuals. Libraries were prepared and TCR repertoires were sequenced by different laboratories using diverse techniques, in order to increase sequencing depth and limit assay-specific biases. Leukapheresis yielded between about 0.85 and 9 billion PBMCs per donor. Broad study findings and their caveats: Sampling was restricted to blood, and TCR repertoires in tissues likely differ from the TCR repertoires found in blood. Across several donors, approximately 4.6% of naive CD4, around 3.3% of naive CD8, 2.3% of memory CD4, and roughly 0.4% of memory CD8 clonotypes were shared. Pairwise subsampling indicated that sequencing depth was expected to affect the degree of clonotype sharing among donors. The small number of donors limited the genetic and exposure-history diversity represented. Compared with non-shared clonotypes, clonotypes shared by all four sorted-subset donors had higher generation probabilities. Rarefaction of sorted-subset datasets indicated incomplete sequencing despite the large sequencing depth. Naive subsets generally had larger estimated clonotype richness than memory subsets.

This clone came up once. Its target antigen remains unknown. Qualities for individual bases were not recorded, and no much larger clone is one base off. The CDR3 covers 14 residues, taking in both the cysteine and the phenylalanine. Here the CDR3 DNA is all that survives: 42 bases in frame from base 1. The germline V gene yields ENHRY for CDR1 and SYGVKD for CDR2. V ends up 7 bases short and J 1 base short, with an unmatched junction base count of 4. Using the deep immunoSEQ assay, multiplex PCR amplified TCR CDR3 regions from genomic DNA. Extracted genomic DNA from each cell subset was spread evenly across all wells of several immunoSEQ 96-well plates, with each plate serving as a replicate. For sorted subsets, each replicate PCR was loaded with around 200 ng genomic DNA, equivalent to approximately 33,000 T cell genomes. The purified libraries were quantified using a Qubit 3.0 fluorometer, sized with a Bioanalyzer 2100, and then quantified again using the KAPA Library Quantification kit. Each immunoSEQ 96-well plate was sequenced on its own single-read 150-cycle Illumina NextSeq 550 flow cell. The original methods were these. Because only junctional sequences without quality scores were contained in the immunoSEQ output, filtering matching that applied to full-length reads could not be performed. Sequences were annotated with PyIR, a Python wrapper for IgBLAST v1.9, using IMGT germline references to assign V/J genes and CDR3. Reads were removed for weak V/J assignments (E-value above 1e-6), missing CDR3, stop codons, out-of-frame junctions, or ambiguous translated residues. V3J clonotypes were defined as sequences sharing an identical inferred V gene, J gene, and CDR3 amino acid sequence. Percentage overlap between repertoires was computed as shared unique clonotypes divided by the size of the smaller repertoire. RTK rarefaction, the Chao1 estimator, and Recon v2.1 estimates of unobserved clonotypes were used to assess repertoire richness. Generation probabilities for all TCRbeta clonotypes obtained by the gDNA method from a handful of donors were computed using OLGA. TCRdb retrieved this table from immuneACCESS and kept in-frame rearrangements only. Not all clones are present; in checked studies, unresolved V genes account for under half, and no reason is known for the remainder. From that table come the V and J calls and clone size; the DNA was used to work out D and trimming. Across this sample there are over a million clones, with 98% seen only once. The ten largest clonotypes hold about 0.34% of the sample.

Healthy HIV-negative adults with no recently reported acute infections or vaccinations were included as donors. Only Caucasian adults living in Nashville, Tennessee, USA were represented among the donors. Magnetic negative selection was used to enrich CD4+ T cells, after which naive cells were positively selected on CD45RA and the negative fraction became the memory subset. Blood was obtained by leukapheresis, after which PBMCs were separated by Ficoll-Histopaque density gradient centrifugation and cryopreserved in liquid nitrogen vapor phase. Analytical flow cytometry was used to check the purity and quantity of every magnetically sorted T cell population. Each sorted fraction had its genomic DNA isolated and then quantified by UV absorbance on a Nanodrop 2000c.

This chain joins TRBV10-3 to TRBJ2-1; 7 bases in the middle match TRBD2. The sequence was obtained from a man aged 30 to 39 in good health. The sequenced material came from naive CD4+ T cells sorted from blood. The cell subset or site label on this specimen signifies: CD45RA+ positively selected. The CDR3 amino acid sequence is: CAITDGRSYNEQFF. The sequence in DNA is TGTGCCATCACAGACGGGAGGTCCTACAATGAGCAGTTCTTC.